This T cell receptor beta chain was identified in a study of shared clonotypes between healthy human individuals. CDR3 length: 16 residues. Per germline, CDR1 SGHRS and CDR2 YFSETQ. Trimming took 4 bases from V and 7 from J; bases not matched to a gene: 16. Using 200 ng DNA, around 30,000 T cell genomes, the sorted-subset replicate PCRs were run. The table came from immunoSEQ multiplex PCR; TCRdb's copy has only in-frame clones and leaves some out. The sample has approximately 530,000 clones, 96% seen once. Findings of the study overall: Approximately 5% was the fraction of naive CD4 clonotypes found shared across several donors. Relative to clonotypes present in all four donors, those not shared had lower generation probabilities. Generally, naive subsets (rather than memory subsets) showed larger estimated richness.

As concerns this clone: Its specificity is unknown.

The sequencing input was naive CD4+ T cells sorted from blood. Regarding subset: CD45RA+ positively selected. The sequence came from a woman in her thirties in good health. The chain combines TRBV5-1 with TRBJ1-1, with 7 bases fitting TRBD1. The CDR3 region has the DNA TGCGCCAGCAGCCTCGAGACCGGGACAGCCAACGGTGAAGCTTTCTTT. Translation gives CASSLETGTANGEAFF.